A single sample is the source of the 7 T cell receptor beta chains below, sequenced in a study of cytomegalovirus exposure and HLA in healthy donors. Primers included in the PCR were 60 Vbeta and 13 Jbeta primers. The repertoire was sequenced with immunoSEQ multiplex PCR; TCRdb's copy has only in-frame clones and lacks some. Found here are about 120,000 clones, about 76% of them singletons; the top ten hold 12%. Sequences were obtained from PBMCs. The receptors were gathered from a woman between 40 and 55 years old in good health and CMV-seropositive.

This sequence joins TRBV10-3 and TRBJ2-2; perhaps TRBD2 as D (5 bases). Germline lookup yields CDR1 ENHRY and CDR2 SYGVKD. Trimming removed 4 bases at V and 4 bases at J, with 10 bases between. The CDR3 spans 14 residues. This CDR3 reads CAISGGPVTGELFF. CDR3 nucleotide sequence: TGTGCCATCAGTGGAGGGCCCGTCACCGGGGAGCTGTTTTTT.

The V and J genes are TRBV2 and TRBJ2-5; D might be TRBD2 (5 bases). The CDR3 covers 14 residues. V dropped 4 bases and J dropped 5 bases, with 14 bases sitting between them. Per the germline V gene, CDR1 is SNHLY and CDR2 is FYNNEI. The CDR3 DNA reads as TGTGCCAGCAGTGTGGAGGACTTAAATGAGACCCAGTACTTC. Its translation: CASSVEDLNETQYF.

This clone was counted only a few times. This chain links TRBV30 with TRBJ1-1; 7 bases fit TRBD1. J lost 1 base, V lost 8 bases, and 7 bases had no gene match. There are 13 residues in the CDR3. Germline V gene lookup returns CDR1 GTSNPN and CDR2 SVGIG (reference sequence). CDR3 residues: CAGRQGWNTEAFF. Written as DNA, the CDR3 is TGTGCCGGACGACAGGGCTGGAACACTGAAGCTTTCTTT.

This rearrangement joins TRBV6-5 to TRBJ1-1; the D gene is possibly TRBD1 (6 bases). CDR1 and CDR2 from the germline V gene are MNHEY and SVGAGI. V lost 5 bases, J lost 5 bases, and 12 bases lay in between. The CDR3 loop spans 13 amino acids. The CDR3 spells CASSLQGRTEAFF. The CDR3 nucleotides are TGTGCCAGCAGTCTCCAGGGGCGAACTGAAGCTTTCTTT.

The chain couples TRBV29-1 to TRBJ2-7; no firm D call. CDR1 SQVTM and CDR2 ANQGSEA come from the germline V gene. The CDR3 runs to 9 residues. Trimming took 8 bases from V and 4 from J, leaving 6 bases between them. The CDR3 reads CSPSYEQYF. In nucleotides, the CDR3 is TGCAGCCCCTCGTACGAGCAGTACTTC.

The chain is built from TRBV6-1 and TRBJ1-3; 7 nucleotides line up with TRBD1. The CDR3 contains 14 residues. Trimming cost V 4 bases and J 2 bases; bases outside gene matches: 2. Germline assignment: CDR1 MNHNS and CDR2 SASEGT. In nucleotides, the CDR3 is TGTGCCAGCAGTGTACAGGGGCCTGGAAACACCATATATTTT. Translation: CASSVQGPGNTIYF.

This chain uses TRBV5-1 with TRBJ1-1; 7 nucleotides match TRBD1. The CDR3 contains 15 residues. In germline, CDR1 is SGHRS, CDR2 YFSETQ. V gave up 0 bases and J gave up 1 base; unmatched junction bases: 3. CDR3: CASSLDRDRNTEAFF. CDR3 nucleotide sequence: TGCGCCAGCAGCTTGGACAGGGACAGGAACACTGAAGCTTTCTTT.